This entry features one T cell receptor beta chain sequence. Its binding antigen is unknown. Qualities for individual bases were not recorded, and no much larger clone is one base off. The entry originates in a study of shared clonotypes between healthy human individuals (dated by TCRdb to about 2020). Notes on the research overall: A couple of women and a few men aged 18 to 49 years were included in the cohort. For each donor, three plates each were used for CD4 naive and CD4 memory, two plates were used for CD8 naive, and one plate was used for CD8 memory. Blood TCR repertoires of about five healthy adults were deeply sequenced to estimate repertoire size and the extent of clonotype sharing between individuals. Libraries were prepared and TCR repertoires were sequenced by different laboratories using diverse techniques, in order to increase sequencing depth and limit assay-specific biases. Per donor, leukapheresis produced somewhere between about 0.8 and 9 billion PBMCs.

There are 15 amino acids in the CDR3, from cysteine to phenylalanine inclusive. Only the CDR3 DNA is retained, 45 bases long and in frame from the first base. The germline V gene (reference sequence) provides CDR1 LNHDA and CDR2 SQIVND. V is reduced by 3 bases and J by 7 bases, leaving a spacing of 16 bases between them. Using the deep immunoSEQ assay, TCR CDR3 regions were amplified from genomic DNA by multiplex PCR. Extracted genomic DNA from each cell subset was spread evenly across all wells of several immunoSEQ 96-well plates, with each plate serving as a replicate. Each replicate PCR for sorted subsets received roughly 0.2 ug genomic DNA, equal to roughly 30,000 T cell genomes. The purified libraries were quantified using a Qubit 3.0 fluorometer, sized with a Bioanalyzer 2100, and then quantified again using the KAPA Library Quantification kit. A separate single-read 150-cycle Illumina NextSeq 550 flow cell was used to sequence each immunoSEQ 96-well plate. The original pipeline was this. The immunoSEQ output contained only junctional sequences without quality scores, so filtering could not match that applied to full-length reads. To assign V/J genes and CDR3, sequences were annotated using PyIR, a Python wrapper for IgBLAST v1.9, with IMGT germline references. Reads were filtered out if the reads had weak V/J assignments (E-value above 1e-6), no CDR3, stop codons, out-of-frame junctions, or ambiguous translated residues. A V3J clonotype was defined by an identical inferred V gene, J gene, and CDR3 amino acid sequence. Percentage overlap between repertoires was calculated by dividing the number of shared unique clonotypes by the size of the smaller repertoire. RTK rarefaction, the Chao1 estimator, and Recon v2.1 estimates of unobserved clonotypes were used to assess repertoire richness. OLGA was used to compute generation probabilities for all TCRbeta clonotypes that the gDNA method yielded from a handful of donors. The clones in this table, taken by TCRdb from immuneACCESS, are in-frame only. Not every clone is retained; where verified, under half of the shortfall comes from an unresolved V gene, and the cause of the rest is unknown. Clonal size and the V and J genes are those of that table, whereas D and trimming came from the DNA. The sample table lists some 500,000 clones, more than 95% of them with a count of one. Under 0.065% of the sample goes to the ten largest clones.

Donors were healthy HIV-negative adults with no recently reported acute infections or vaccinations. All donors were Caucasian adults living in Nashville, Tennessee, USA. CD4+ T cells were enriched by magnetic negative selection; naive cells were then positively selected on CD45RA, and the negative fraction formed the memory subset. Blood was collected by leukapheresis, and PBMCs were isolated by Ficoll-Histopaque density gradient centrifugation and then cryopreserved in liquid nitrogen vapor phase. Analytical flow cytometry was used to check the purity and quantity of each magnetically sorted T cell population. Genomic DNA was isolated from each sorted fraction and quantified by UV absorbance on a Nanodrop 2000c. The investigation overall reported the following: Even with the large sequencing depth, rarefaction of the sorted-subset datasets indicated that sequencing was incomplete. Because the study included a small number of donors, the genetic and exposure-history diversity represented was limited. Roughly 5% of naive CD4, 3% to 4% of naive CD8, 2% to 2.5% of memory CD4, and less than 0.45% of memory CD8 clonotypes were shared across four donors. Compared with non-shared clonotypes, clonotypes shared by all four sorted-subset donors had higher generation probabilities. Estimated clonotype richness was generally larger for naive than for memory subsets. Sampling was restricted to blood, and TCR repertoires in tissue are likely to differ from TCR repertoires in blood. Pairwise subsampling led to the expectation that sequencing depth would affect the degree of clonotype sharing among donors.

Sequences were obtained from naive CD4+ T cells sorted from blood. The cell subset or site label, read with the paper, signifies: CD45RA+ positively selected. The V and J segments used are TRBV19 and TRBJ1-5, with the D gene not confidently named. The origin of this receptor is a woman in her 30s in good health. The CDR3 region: CASSILGEEGQPQHF. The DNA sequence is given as TGTGCCAGTAGTATCTTGGGCGAGGAAGGCCAGCCCCAGCATTTT. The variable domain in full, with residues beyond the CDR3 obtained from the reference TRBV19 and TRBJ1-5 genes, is DGGITQSPKYLFRKEGQNVTLSCEQNLNHDAMYWYRQDPGQGLRLIYYSQIVNDFQKGDIAEGYSVSREKKESFPLTVTSAQKNPTAFYLCASSILGEEGQPQHFGDGTRLSIL.